This T cell receptor beta chain comes out of a study of T cells in Graves' hyperthyroidism and ophthalmopathy. Clinical symptoms, serum thyroxine and TRAb, thyroid ultrasound and orbital computed tomography together formed the diagnostic basis. This clonotype was observed many times. No antigen is known for it. Germline CDR1 reads SGHTA; CDR2 reads FQGNSA. Trimming cost V 5 bases and J 4 bases, with 15 bases left between them. The CDR3 is made up of 15 amino acids. Findings and limits, study-wide: Stable hyperthyroidism was separated from ophthalmopathy by a model based on 13 V-J features.

The TCR beta CDR3 regions underwent amplification using RNA transcripts as the source. Initially, a first-round RT-PCR of the TCR CDR3 employed the HTBI primer set. TCRdb passed the multiplex PCR reads through MiXCR, listing each CDR3 protein once. Of 400,000 or so distinct CDR3 sequences listed, approximately 14% are singletons. The sequenced sample consisted of blood. The chain has TRBV7-2 and TRBJ1-5; possible D gene TRBD1, 6 bases. The sequence was collected from a woman aged 25 to 39 with Graves' ophthalmopathy. CDR3 nucleotide sequence: TGTGCCAGCAGCGAGAGGGCAGGGGCAAATCAGCCCCAGCATTTT. Protein sequence: CASSERAGANQPQHF.